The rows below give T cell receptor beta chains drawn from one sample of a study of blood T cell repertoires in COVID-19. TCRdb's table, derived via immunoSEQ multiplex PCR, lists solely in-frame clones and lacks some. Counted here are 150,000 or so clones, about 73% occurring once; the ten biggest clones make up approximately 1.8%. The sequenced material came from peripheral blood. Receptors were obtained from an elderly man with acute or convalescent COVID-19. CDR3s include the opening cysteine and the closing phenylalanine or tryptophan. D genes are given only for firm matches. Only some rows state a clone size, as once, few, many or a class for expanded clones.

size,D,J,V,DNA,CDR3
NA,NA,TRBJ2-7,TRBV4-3,TGCGCCAGCAGCCATGTTGGGAGTTACGAGCAGTACTTC,CASSHVGSYEQYF
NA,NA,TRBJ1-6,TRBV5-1,TGCGCCAGCAGATACATTGCGGATAATTCACCCCTCCACTTT,CASRYIADNSPLHF
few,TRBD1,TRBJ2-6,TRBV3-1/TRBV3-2,TGTGCCAGCAGCCGGGGAGGACAGGGGCTCAGCGCCCTGACTTTC,CASSRGGQGLSALTF
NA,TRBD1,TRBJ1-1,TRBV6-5,TGTGCCAGCTCTCAGGGGGCTGAAGCTTTCTTT,CASSQGAEAFF
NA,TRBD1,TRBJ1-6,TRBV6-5,TGTGCCAGCCGGACAGGGGGAGGTATCACCCTCCACTTT,CASRTGGGITLHF
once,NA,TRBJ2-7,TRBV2,TGTGCCAGCAGTGAAACTTTTGGAATCTTTCGGGGCTCCTACGAGCAGTACTTC,CASSETFGIFRGSYEQYF
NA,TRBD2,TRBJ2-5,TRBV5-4,TGTGCCAGCAGCCCCAGCGGGGGGGCCTGGGAGACCCAGTACTTC,CASSPSGGAWETQYF
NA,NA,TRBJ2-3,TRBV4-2,TGTGCCAGCAGCCCCTCGGGGGGCTCAGATACGCAGTATTTT,CASSPSGGSDTQYF
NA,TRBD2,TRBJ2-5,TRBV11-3,TGTGCCAGCAGCTCCGGAGGGACTAGCGGGGCCCAAGAGACCCAGTACTTC,CASSSGGTSGAQETQYF
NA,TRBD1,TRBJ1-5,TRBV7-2,TGTGCCAGCAGCTCGGACAGGGGATATCAGCCCCAGCATTTT,CASSSDRGYQPQHF
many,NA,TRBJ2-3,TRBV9,TGTGCCAGCAGCGTAGAGTGGGCGTCTTTGGATACGCAGTATTTT,CASSVEWASLDTQYF
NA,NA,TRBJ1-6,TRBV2,TGTGCCAGCAGTGAAGCGAGGCCTGGAGCTAATTCACCCCTCCACTTT,CASSEARPGANSPLHF
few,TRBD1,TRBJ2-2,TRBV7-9,TGTGCCAGCAGTCGCGCCCGGGACAGACTAACCGGGGAGCTGTTTTTT,CASSRARDRLTGELFF
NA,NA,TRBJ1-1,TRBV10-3,TGTGCCATCAGTGAGCCCGGTCGTGAAGCTTTCTTT,CAISEPGREAFF